This T cell receptor beta chain derives from a study of blood T cells in healthy people across ages. With respect to this clonotype: Antigen unknown. A read error is possible here, since a much larger clone lies one base away.

Germline trimming cut 3 bases from V and 7 bases from J; bases unmatched to any gene: 14. This CDR3 has 17 amino acids. Looked up from germline, CDR1 is MGHRA and CDR2 is YSYEKL. General observations from the study: The diversity estimates, figures obtained from one million T cells, were considered underestimates.

PCR was performed a second time for roughly 6 to 12 cycles using a sample-barcoded 5' primer and a J-beta primer mix. There were at least 2.5 million CDR3-containing paired-end reads obtained from each sample. Via MiXCR, TCRdb re-called the 5' RACE reads, giving one row per CDR3 protein. The sample has some 670,000 distinct CDR3 sequences; approximately 52% are singletons. The TCR was taken from a woman older than 75 in good health. Sequencing was performed on blood. The chain couples TRBV4-1 to TRBJ2-7, with 11 bases lining up with TRBD2. This CDR3 is CASSQTLAGGSYNEQYF. CDR3 nucleotides: TGCGCCAGCAGCCAGACCCTAGCGGGGGGCTCCTACAATGAGCAGTACTTC.